This passage covers 26 T cell receptor beta chains from one sample sequenced in a study of lymphopenia after photon versus proton radiotherapy. The method was immunoSEQ multiplex PCR; TCRdb's version includes in-frame clones alone and lacks a portion of them. The sample lists roughly 58,000 clones, 87% occurring once. The source was peripheral blood, collected from a patient treated with proton-based radiotherapy. The source is a man of 80 years or more with esophageal cancer.

J is TRBJ1-1 and V is TRBV13; D remains ambiguous. The CDR3 is 15 amino acids. CDR1 PRHDT and CDR2 FYEKMQ come from the germline V gene (reference sequence). Trimming took off 7 bases at V and 2 bases at J, with 17 bases between the two ends. The CDR3: CASTLNTLRNTEAFF. The CDR3 coding sequence is TGTGCCAGCACCCTAAACACCCTTCGTAACACTGAAGCTTTCTTT.

This sequence joins TRBV7-8 and TRBJ2-7; 9 bases fit TRBD1. V was clipped by 1 base and J by 3 bases; unmatched bases: 4. The germline V gene encodes CDR1 SGHVS and CDR2 FQNEAQ. The CDR3 has 15 residues. CDR3 nucleotides: TGTGCCAGCAGCTTAGTGGGGACAGGGAACTACGAGCAGTACTTC. Protein: CASSLVGTGNYEQYF.

The chain joins TRBV19 to TRBJ2-4; 10 bases agree with TRBD2. The V gene end was trimmed by 4 bases and the J gene end by 1 base; junction bases not matched to a gene: 10. The CDR3 has 18 amino acids. Per the germline V gene, CDR1 is LNHDA and CDR2 is SQIVND (reference sequence). Here the CDR3 reads CASSTPQREGWAKNIQYF. The CDR3 bases are TGTGCCAGTAGTACCCCCCAGCGGGAGGGCTGGGCCAAAAACATTCAGTACTTC.

The chain is built from TRBV2 and TRBJ2-7, with D unclear. This CDR3 has 15 residues. V dropped 7 bases and J dropped 2 bases, with 18 bases sitting between them. Per germline, CDR1 SNHLY and CDR2 FYNNEI. The DNA for the CDR3 is TGTGCCAGCACCGAAGACAAATTTGTTACCTACGAGCAGTACTTC. Amino acids: CASTEDKFVTYEQYF.

The chain is built from TRBV7-8 and TRBJ2-1; D ambiguous. The V gene's germline CDR1 is SGHVS and CDR2 FQNEAQ. Trimming cost V 0 bases and J 4 bases, with 16 bases left between them. The CDR3 loop spans 17 amino acids. The CDR3 DNA follows: TGTGCCAGCAGCTTAGCTGACGCCCGGAGCCCGTACAATGAGCAGTTCTTC. Amino acid sequence: CASSLADARSPYNEQFF.

This chain joins TRBV4-1 and TRBJ2-5; a possible D gene is TRBD2 (5 bases). V was trimmed by 1 base and J by 13 bases, leaving 13 bases between them. Germline V CDR1 and CDR2: MGHRA, YSYEKL. This CDR3 has 12 residues. The CDR3, as DNA: TGCGCCAGCAGCCAAGCCGGGGTAGCGAGGTACTTC. It translates to CASSQAGVARYF.

The rearrangement uses TRBV6-1 and TRBJ1-4, with no clear D. The germline CDR1 and CDR2 sequences are MNHNS and SASEGT. V lost 1 base, J lost 7 bases, and 16 bases lay in between. The CDR3 contains 16 residues. In nucleotides, the CDR3 is TGTGCCAGCAGTGAAGGACCCTACCTTCGGAGTGAAAAACTGTTTTTT. Translated: CASSEGPYLRSEKLFF.

This sequence joins TRBV10-1 and TRBJ2-4; D could derive from TRBD1 or TRBD2 (5 bases each). The CDR3 contains 15 residues. V was clipped by 6 bases and J by 4 bases, with 16 bases between them. Per the germline V gene, CDR1 is WNHNN and CDR2 is SYGVQD (reference sequence). The CDR3 bases are TGCGCCAGCAGGGGGGTGGGGCCGATAAAAAACATTCAGTACTTC. Translation: CASRGVGPIKNIQYF.

The V call is TRBV19, the J call TRBJ1-2; D uncertain. Germline V gene sequence: CDR1 LNHDA, CDR2 SQIVND (reference sequence). The V gene lost 5 bases and the J gene lost 0 bases, with 13 bases spanning the gap. The CDR3 covers 15 residues. CDR3 residues: CASSSPRNTNYGYTF. In nucleotides, the CDR3 is TGTGCCAGTAGTTCCCCGCGGAATACTAACTATGGCTACACCTTC.

The rearrangement joins TRBV19 to TRBJ1-1; 9 bases map to TRBD1. Germline CDR1 LNHDA, CDR2 SQIVND (reference sequence). The CDR3 is made up of 19 amino acids. The ends lost 4 bases at V and 1 base at J; junction bases unmatched: 16. Here the CDR3 reads CASSNQLQGASGRNTEAFF. CDR3 DNA sequence: TGTGCCAGTAGTAACCAATTACAGGGGGCGAGCGGTAGGAACACTGAAGCTTTCTTT.

The J gene is TRBJ2-3, the V gene TRBV5-4; no clear D gene. The CDR3 has 13 residues. Trimming took 0 bases from V and 1 from J, leaving 3 bases between them. Germline V gene lookup returns CDR1 SGHNT and CDR2 YYREEE (reference sequence). CDR3 in DNA: TGTGCCAGCAGCTTGGACGGCACAGATACGCAGTATTTT. It translates to CASSLDGTDTQYF.

The genes are TRBV19 and TRBJ2-7, with D maybe TRBD1 (5 bases). The germline gives CDR1 LNHDA, CDR2 SQIVND (reference sequence). V dropped 6 bases and J dropped 3 bases, with 12 bases sitting between them. The CDR3 runs to 13 residues. The CDR3: CASSMSQVYEQYF. For the CDR3, the DNA is TGTGCCAGTAGCATGTCACAGGTCTACGAGCAGTACTTC.

The gene calls are TRBV6-5 and TRBJ2-7; 7 positions match TRBD2. Losses at the gene ends were 6 bases for V and 6 bases for J; bases not matched to a gene: 11. Germline V gene data show CDR1 as MNHEY and CDR2 as SVGAGI. This CDR3 region has 14 residues. The CDR3 spells CASSQGGNLGEQYF. CDR3 coding DNA: TGTGCCAGCAGCCAGGGAGGGAACTTGGGCGAGCAGTACTTC.

This clone was recorded only once. The gene calls are TRBV19 and TRBJ1-5, with D possibly being TRBD1 (5 bases). The germline V and J ends were trimmed by 8 bases and 2 bases, with 10 bases remaining between them. CDR3 length equals 13 residues. CDR1 is LNHDA and CDR2 is SQIVND in the germline V gene (reference sequence). CDR3 sequence: CASGGLGNQPQHF. CDR3 DNA: TGTGCCAGTGGGGGGTTAGGCAATCAGCCCCAGCATTTT.

The V gene is TRBV6-1, the J gene TRBJ2-3; D gene ambiguous. The germline CDR1 and CDR2 sequences are MNHNS and SASEGT. There are 12 residues in the CDR3. V was cut by 10 bases and J by 1 base, with 9 bases left in between. The CDR3 is CATRVRTDTQYF. The DNA of the CDR3 is TGTGCCACCCGAGTGCGCACAGATACGCAGTATTTT.

This chain links TRBV6-1 with TRBJ2-5; the D gene is possibly TRBD2 (7 bases). Germline V gene sequence: CDR1 MNHNS, CDR2 SASEGT. The V end lost 6 bases, the J end lost 5 bases, and 13 bases lay between the germline ends. The CDR3 totals 13 residues. CDR3 sequence: CASRKGGLETQYF. DNA for the CDR3: TGTGCCAGCAGAAAGGGGGGGCTGGAGACCCAGTACTTC.

This sequence joins TRBV2 and TRBJ2-2; D may be TRBD1 (6 bases). V was clipped by 3 bases and J by 7 bases, with 18 bases between them. This CDR3 contains 16 residues. The germline CDR1 and CDR2 sequences are SNHLY and FYNNEI. The CDR3 sequence: CASSETGKGVGGELFF. CDR3 nucleotides: TGTGCCAGCAGTGAGACCGGGAAGGGGGTTGGCGGGGAGCTGTTTTTT.

The chain couples TRBV12-5 to TRBJ2-1, with a weak D call TRBD2 (6 bases). Germline V lookup: CDR1 LGHNT, CDR2 FRNRAP. CDR3 size: 13 residues. V was cut by 8 bases and J by 9 bases, with 17 bases left in between. CDR3 DNA sequence: TGTGCTAGTCGCCTTGGAGGGGTAGGTGAGCAGTTCTTC. It is translated as CASRLGGVGEQFF.

This clone was detected only once. The chain is built from TRBV4-3 and TRBJ2-7; 9 bases agree with TRBD1. Germline V gene lookup returns CDR1 LGHNA and CDR2 YSLEER. The CDR3 loop spans 14 amino acids. After removal of 1 base from V and 7 bases from J, the junction contained 5 bases not matched to a gene. CDR3 amino acids: CASSQGHRGREQYF. The CDR3 nucleotides read TGCGCCAGCAGCCAAGGCCACAGGGGGCGAGAGCAGTACTTC.

The chain joins TRBV10-3 to TRBJ1-3, with D unresolved. The CDR3 spans 19 residues. V shed 5 bases and J shed 4 bases, with 27 bases lying between them. CDR1 ENHRY and CDR2 SYGVKD come from the germline V gene. Here the CDR3 reads CAISSTPGVPTRKGNTIYF. The CDR3 nucleotides read TGTGCCATCAGTAGTACCCCGGGCGTCCCGACAAGAAAAGGAAACACCATATATTTT.

The J gene is TRBJ1-2, the V gene TRBV7-9, with TRBD1 matching over 8 bases. J was trimmed by 5 bases and V by 0 bases; bases with no gene match: 2. The CDR3 loop spans 14 amino acids. Germline-derived CDR1 and CDR2 are SEHNR and FQNEAQ (reference sequence). Here the CDR3 reads CASSLAQGAYGYTF. The CDR3 DNA reads as TGTGCCAGCAGCTTAGCCCAGGGGGCTTATGGCTACACCTTC.

The chain employs TRBV27 and TRBJ2-7, with a tentative D call TRBD1 (6 bases). This CDR3 contains 15 residues. Germline loops: CDR1 MNHEY, CDR2 SMNVEV (reference sequence). V was pared by 5 bases and J by 4 bases, with 18 bases between. CDR3 DNA sequence: TGTGCCAGCAGTGAATCGACAGGTTCGGGTTACGAGCAGTACTTC. Protein: CASSESTGSGYEQYF.

This chain joins TRBV19 and TRBJ2-1; 8 bases align to TRBD2. This CDR3 comprises 16 residues. Germline V CDR1 and CDR2: LNHDA, SQIVND (reference sequence). The ends lost 10 bases at V and 4 bases at J; junction bases unmatched: 15. CDR3 DNA: TGTGCCACTAAGGTGGGGGCGGGAGGCTCGTACAATGAGCAGTTCTTC. It is translated as CATKVGAGGSYNEQFF.

The V gene is TRBV27, the J gene TRBJ1-1, with D unclear. The CDR3 sequence is 15 residues long. Germline V CDR1 and CDR2: MNHEY, SMNVEV (reference sequence). Trimming stripped 2 bases from V and 1 base from J, with 11 bases between. CDR3 DNA sequence: TGTGCCAGCAGTTTAGCTACCAGCCGGAACACTGAAGCTTTCTTT. Protein: CASSLATSRNTEAFF.

The rearrangement joins TRBV5-4 to TRBJ1-2, with 9 bases fitting TRBD1. The CDR3 consists of 16 residues. Germline CDR1 reads SGHNT; CDR2 reads YYREEE (reference sequence). V shed 5 bases, J shed 5 bases, and the junction held 13 bases outside the gene matches. For the CDR3, the DNA is TGTGCCAGCAGACAAGCCGTCGACAGGGGGGCTTATGGCTACACCTTC. Translated, it gives CASRQAVDRGAYGYTF.

A single count supports this clone. DNA of the CDR3: TGCAGCGTTTCGCCGACAGGGGGCTTCGACGGCTACACCTTC. Translation: CSVSPTGGFDGYTF. The rearrangement uses TRBV29-1 and TRBJ1-2, with TRBD1 identical over 10 bases. Germline assignment: CDR1 SQVTM and CDR2 ANQGSEA. This CDR3 has 14 residues. With V trimmed by 5 bases and J by 8 bases, 11 bases remained unmatched.